Below are 19 T cell receptor beta chains sequenced from a single sample in a study of CD8+CD57+ T cells in acquired aplastic anemia. It was genomic DNA that served as the template for profiling TCR beta VDJ and CDR3. TCRdb re-analysed the reads in MiXCR, keeping a single row per CDR3 protein. This table has around 170,000 distinct CDR3 sequences, approximately 51% appearing once. Sequencing was done on patients that had shown CD8+CD57+ cell expansion by flow cytometry. Sequencing was carried out using sorted CD4+, CD8+, or CD8+CD57+ T cells (not recorded which) from PBMCs. The receptors stem from a human donor with aplastic anemia.

The chain has TRBV24-1 and TRBJ2-3; 8 nucleotides align to TRBD2. With 9 bases clipped from V and 4 bases from J, the junction kept 5 bases outside the gene matches. The germline gives CDR1 KGHDR, CDR2 SFDVKD. This CDR3 spans 13 amino acids. The CDR3 loop reads CATQGLVSDTQYF. The DNA for the CDR3 is TGTGCCACCCAGGGACTAGTGTCAGATACGCAGTATTTT.

This clonotype was observed at least ten times. The chain combines TRBV7-8 with TRBJ2-1; TRBD2 matches at 7 bases. V was clipped by 4 bases and J by 5 bases; unmatched bases: 8. The germline V gene encodes CDR1 SGHVS and CDR2 FQNEAQ. CDR3 length: 15 residues. The CDR3 sequence: CASSSRLAANNEQFF. CDR3 nucleotide sequence: TGTGCCAGCAGCTCCCGGCTAGCGGCAAACAATGAGCAGTTCTTC.

This clonotype was counted ten times or more. The chain combines TRBV20-1 with TRBJ2-2; 9 nucleotides match TRBD1. Trimming removed 2 bases from V and 3 bases from J; junction bases left unmatched: 7. The CDR3 has 16 residues. The germline CDR1 and CDR2 sequences are DFQATT and SNEGSKA (reference sequence). DNA for the CDR3: TGCAGTGCTAGATTACAGGGGGCGGGTTACACCGGGGAGCTGTTTTTT. Translating gives CSARLQGAGYTGELFF.

This clonotype was found many times. The V gene is TRBV19, the J gene TRBJ2-5; D perhaps matches TRBD2 (7 bases). The V and J ends lost 6 bases and 1 base respectively, with 15 bases between them. The germline CDR1 and CDR2 sequences are LNHDA and SQIVND (reference sequence). The CDR3 runs to 15 residues. CDR3 region: CASRGGGAPQETQYF. The CDR3 bases are TGTGCCAGTAGGGGGGGGGGGGCCCCCCAAGAGACCCAGTACTTC.

This chain joins TRBV19 and TRBJ1-1; a weak D match, TRBD1 (5 bases). This CDR3 is built from 13 residues. Trimming removed 6 bases from V and 7 bases from J, with 15 bases in between. Germline CDR1 LNHDA, CDR2 SQIVND (reference sequence). The CDR3 reads CASRRSGQDEAFF. CDR3 DNA: TGTGCCAGTAGACGATCGGGGCAGGATGAAGCTTTCTTT.

Regarding this clonotype: This sequence may be a read error, since a much larger clone differs from it by one base. J is TRBJ2-3 and V is TRBV5-1; TRBD1 matches at 10 bases. CDR3 size: 14 residues. Germline V gene sequence: CDR1 SGHRS, CDR2 YFSETQ. DNA of the CDR3: TGCGCCGGCAGCCCTAGACAGGGGGCGGATACGCAGTATTTT. Protein product: CAGSPRQGADTQYF.

This clonotype was picked up many times. The gene calls are TRBV5-5 and TRBJ2-7, with D possibly being TRBD2 (7 bases). CDR3 length equals 17 residues. V was cut by 0 bases and J by 3 bases, with 19 bases left in between. The germline V gene encodes CDR1 SGHKS and CDR2 YYEKEE (reference sequence). The CDR3 sequence: CASSLVGGRLASYEQYF. Written as DNA, the CDR3 is TGTGCCAGCAGCTTGGTGGGGGGGCGCCTAGCCAGCTACGAGCAGTACTTC.

In this sample, this clonotype turned up many times. The chain is built from TRBV2 and TRBJ2-7, with D perhaps matching TRBD1 or TRBD2 (5 bases each). This CDR3 region has 13 residues. Germline V gives CDR1 SNHLY, CDR2 FYNNEI. V lost 3 bases and J lost 3, with 9 bases in between. DNA for the CDR3: TGTGCCAGCAGTGATGGGGCGGGCTACGAGCAGTACGTC. Translation gives CASSDGAGYEQYV.

The CDR3 DNA follows: TGTGCCAGCAGCCCCAGTGGGGGGCGCACAGAGACCCAGTACTTC. Encoded protein: CASSPSGGRTETQYF. The chain carries TRBV9 and TRBJ2-5, with D perhaps matching TRBD1 or TRBD2 (6 bases each). This CDR3 spans 15 amino acids. Germline V lookup: CDR1 SGDLS, CDR2 YYNGEE. Trimming pared 4 bases from V and 4 bases from J, leaving 17 bases between.

The sample holds many counts of this clonotype. The genes are TRBV4-3 and TRBJ1-1; D not resolved. This CDR3 has 14 residues. Trimming removed 3 bases from V and 9 bases from J, with 17 bases in between. The germline V gene has CDR1 LGHNA and CDR2 YSLEER. Here the CDR3 reads CASSHVRGPSQAFF. In nucleotides, the CDR3 is TGCGCCAGCAGCCACGTCAGAGGTCCCTCTCAAGCTTTCTTT.

The genes are TRBV15 and TRBJ1-1, with D hard to call. The CDR3 covers 14 residues. Trimming left V 4 bases short and J 7 bases short, with 16 bases between. The germline V gene encodes CDR1 LNHNV and CDR2 YYDKDF (reference sequence). The CDR3 coding sequence is TGTGCCACCAGCATACGGGTTCAGTTCAGTGAAGCTTTCTTT. Its translation is CATSIRVQFSEAFF.

The V gene is TRBV2, the J gene TRBJ2-5; TRBD1 might be the D (6 bases). Looked up from germline, CDR1 is SNHLY and CDR2 is FYNNEI. This CDR3 has 15 amino acids. V was trimmed by 6 bases and J by 5 bases, leaving 19 bases between them. CDR3 nucleotide sequence: TGTGCCAGCAGCAGGGGCAGGAACACCGGGGAGACCCAGTACTTC. Encoded protein: CASSRGRNTGETQYF.

In DNA, the CDR3 is TGTGCCAGCAAGAGGGAGAGGGACTCTACGCAGTATTTT. As protein: CASKRERDSTQYF. The V and J genes are TRBV2 and TRBJ2-3; weak D call: TRBD2 (6 bases). V lost 7 bases and J lost 8, with 16 bases in between. In germline, CDR1 is SNHLY, CDR2 FYNNEI. This CDR3 has 13 residues.

This clonotype was counted at least ten times. V and J are TRBV5-1 and TRBJ1-1; possible D gene TRBD1, 6 bases. There are 17 residues in the CDR3. Trimming removed 0 bases at V and 4 bases at J, with 19 bases between. Germline CDR1 and CDR2: SGHRS and YFSETQ. CDR3 nucleotide sequence: TGCGCCAGCAGCTTGGGTTCCAGGGGTCCGACAGGCACTGAAGCTTTCTTT. It codes for CASSLGSRGPTGTEAFF.

The sample holds one count of this clonotype. This sequence joins TRBV29-1 and TRBJ2-1; D is unclear. Germline V CDR1 and CDR2: SQVTM, ANQGSEA. There are 14 residues in the CDR3. The V gene lost 5 bases and the J gene lost 0 bases, with 11 bases spanning the gap. The CDR3 spells CSVCTVSSYNEQFF. CDR3 DNA: TGCAGCGTTTGTACTGTAAGCTCCTACAATGAGCAGTTCTTC.

This chain uses TRBV2 with TRBJ2-7, with unresolved D. The CDR3 length is 14 residues. Germline values: CDR1 SNHLY, CDR2 FYNNEI. V was shortened by 6 bases and J by 2 bases, with 14 bases between the two germline ends. The CDR3 is CASRTELTTYEQYF. The CDR3 coding sequence is TGTGCCAGCAGGACCGAACTAACGACCTACGAGCAGTACTTC.

V and J are TRBV19 and TRBJ1-2, with D uncertain. The CDR3 spans 13 residues. The V gene's germline CDR1 is LNHDA and CDR2 SQIVND (reference sequence). The CDR3 coding sequence is TGTGCTAGAGAAGGGAAGGCGGGGTCTGGCTACACCTTC. Translated, it gives CAREGKAGSGYTF.

Concerning this clonotype itself: A much larger clone differs from this one at a single base, so this may be a read error. This chain joins TRBV6-2 or TRBV6-3 and TRBJ1-1; D perhaps matches TRBD1 (6 bases). The V gene's germline CDR1 is MNHEY and CDR2 SVGEGT. CDR3 size: 14 residues. This chain's CDR3 is CASSAGRGNTEALF. The CDR3 DNA is TGTGCCAGCAGTGCTGGGAGGGGGAACACTGAAGCTCTCTTT.

This clonotype was found many times. V and J are TRBV6-5 and TRBJ2-3, with D possibly TRBD1 on 5 matching bases. This CDR3 region has 14 residues. In germline, CDR1 is MNHEY, CDR2 SVGAGI. V was shortened by 2 bases and J by 3 bases, with 9 bases between the two germline ends. CDR3 coding DNA: TGTGCCAGCAGTTACACCAGGGAAACAGATACGCAGTATTTT. It is translated as CASSYTRETDTQYF.